This is a list of T cell receptor beta chains from one sample in a study of blood T cell repertoires in COVID-19. Libraries were prepared by immunoSEQ multiplex PCR; TCRdb keeps only in-frame clonotypes and omits some of them. In the table there are roughly 150,000 clones, approximately 83% of which are singletons. The specimen sequenced was PBMCs or T cells enriched from blood (not recorded which). All receptors derive from a man aged 65-85 years who had been exposed to COVID-19. Each CDR3 is given with its conserved first and last residue. The D gene is left open where the match is weak. The size field is filled for only some rows; it gives once, few, many or a size class.

. | TRBJ2-1 | TRBV7-8 | . | CASSSRLGGTSEQFF | TGTGCCAGCAGCTCACGACTAGGTGGGACCAGTGAGCAGTTCTTC
. | TRBJ1-3 | TRBV7-9 | . | CASSFERGYSGNTIYF | TGTGCCAGCAGCTTCGAAAGGGGTTACTCTGGAAACACCATATATTTT
. | TRBJ1-3 | TRBV6-5 | . | CASSYSTVLSGNTIYF | TGTGCCAGCAGTTACTCGACAGTTCTCTCTGGAAACACCATATATTTT
. | TRBJ2-3 | TRBV5-1 | TRBD2 | CASSLLAGTDTQYF | TGCGCCAGCAGCTTGCTAGCGGGGACAGATACGCAGTATTTT
once | TRBJ1-2 | TRBV6-4 | TRBD1 | CASSDTYRGRGSGYTF | TGTGCCAGCAGTGATACCTACAGGGGGCGCGGGTCTGGCTACACCTTC
once | TRBJ1-6 | TRBV19 | . | CASREAGNYNSPLHF | TGTGCCAGTAGAGAGGCGGGTAACTATAATTCACCCCTCCACTTT
. | TRBJ2-7 | TRBV9 | . | CASSLGTGTYEQYF | TGTGCCAGCAGCTTAGGGACGGGGACCTACGAGCAGTACTTC
few | TRBJ1-1 | TRBV18 | TRBD1 | CASSLTGTGVTEAFF | TGTGCCAGCTCCCTCACCGGGACAGGGGTCACTGAAGCTTTCTTT
. | TRBJ2-5 | TRBV11-2 | TRBD1 | CASSSTGQGWRETQYF | TGTGCCAGCAGCTCCACTGGACAGGGGTGGCGGGAGACCCAGTACTTC
. | TRBJ2-1 | TRBV30 | . | CAWSVSGVDEQFF | TGTGCCTGGAGTGTCTCAGGCGTGGATGAGCAGTTCTTC
. | TRBJ2-2 | TRBV14 | . | CASSIGGNTGELFF | TGTGCCAGCAGCATAGGGGGGAACACCGGGGAGCTGTTTTTT
. | TRBJ1-4 | TRBV2 | . | CASRDQATNEKLFF | TGTGCCAGCAGAGACCAGGCAACTAATGAAAAACTGTTTTTT
. | TRBJ1-4 | TRBV6-6 | TRBD1 | CASRSGLETGYEKLFF | TGTGCCAGCAGATCCGGGCTGGAGACAGGGTACGAAAAACTGTTTTTT
. | TRBJ1-4 | TRBV11-3 | TRBD1 | CASTLGGDHEKLFF | TGTGCCAGCACCCTAGGGGGCGATCATGAAAAACTGTTTTTT
. | TRBJ1-2 | TRBV5-1 | . | CASSTGPSAYGYTF | TGCGCCAGCAGCACGGGTCCCTCAGCCTATGGCTACACCTTC
. | TRBJ2-3 | TRBV7-7 | . | CASSGRGGDTQYF | TGTGCCAGCAGCGGCAGAGGCGGGGATACGCAGTATTTT
. | TRBJ1-1 | TRBV7-2 | . | CASSLDQGLAEAFF | TGTGCCAGCAGCTTAGACCAGGGTTTGGCTGAAGCTTTCTTT